The 18 T cell receptor beta chains below were found in one sample sequenced in a study of cytomegalovirus exposure and HLA in healthy donors. Generated by immunoSEQ multiplex PCR, the TCRdb table keeps only in-frame clones and is missing some. The profile shows some 120,000 clones, approximately 88% of them singletons. The sequenced material came from PBMCs. The receptors were sampled from a woman younger than 35 in good health and CMV-seronegative.

This clone was seen just once. The chain links TRBV5-5 to TRBJ1-2, with TRBD1 matching 8 bases. CDR3 length: 16 amino acids. The germline V gene has CDR1 SGHKS and CDR2 YYEKEE (reference sequence). Unmatched junction bases numbered 15, after V lost 4 bases and J lost 7 bases. Here the CDR3 reads CASSGGVGQGGSGYTF. The DNA for the CDR3 is TGTGCCAGCAGCGGTGGGGTAGGACAGGGCGGGTCTGGCTACACCTTC.

The J gene is TRBJ2-1, the V gene TRBV10-3; maybe TRBD1 (5 bases). Trimming shortened V by 3 bases and J by 7 bases, and 13 bases separated the two germline ends. The CDR3 loop spans 14 amino acids. Germline CDR1 is ENHRY and CDR2 is SYGVKD. CDR3 nucleotides: TGTGCCATCAGTGACAGGGCGCAGGTGAATGAGCAGTTCTTC. As protein: CAISDRAQVNEQFF.

This clone was picked up one time. J is TRBJ2-1 and V is TRBV10-3; 7 bases agree with TRBD1. The V gene's germline CDR1 is ENHRY and CDR2 SYGVKD. V lost 4 bases to trimming and J lost 6 bases; unmatched junction nucleotides: 3. This CDR3 comprises 13 residues. The CDR3 DNA reads TGTGCCATCAGTGCGAGACAGGGCAATGAGCAGTTCTTC. Amino acids: CAISARQGNEQFF.

This chain joins TRBV18 and TRBJ1-3; D call uncertain. This CDR3 comprises 15 residues. Germline CDR1 reads KGHSH; CDR2 reads LQKENI. Trimming stripped 4 bases from V and 0 bases from J, with 10 bases between. The CDR3 protein is CASSLTTYSGNTIYF. The CDR3 DNA is TGTGCCAGCTCACTTACTACCTACTCTGGAAACACCATATATTTT.

The rearrangement joins TRBV2 to TRBJ2-2, with D possibly being TRBD2 (6 bases). CDR1 is SNHLY and CDR2 is FYNNEI in the germline V gene. CDR3 length equals 15 residues. Trimming stripped 5 bases from V and 7 bases from J, with 17 bases between. CDR3 in DNA: TGTGCCAGCAGTTCTAACGGAGGGCCTTTCGGGGAGCTGTTTTTT. Its protein product is CASSSNGGPFGELFF.

This sequence joins TRBV4-1 and TRBJ2-2, with D perhaps matching TRBD2 (5 bases). Trimming removed 1 base at V and 6 bases at J, with 18 bases between. CDR3 size: 17 residues. Germline CDR1 reads MGHRA; CDR2 reads YSYEKL. The CDR3: CASSQVRSLVDPGELFF. The CDR3, as DNA: TGCGCCAGCAGCCAAGTCCGATCACTAGTGGATCCCGGGGAGCTGTTTTTT.

The rearrangement uses TRBV19 and TRBJ2-5; TRBD2 aligns across 10 bases. The CDR3 has 15 amino acids. CDR1 is LNHDA and CDR2 is SQIVND in the germline V gene (reference sequence). V was clipped by 5 bases and J by 5 bases; unmatched bases: 8. In DNA form, the CDR3 reads TGTGCCAGTAGTCCGGGACTAGCGAGGTGGGAGACCCAGTACTTC. It specifies CASSPGLARWETQYF.

The gene calls are TRBV4-1 and TRBJ2-5, with D tentatively TRBD1 (7 bases). Trimming removed 0 bases at V and 5 bases at J, with 22 bases between. Germline loops: CDR1 MGHRA, CDR2 YSYEKL. The CDR3 runs to 18 residues. CDR3 residues: CASSQEGGRRGRTETQYF. The DNA of the CDR3 is TGCGCCAGCAGCCAAGAAGGGGGCAGGAGGGGGCGAACGGAGACCCAGTACTTC.

The rearrangement uses TRBV5-1 and TRBJ2-7; possible D gene TRBD2, 6 bases. Germline V lookup: CDR1 SGHRS, CDR2 YFSETQ. This CDR3 spans 15 amino acids. The germline V and J ends were trimmed by 4 bases and 3 bases, with 17 bases remaining between them. The CDR3 reads CASSPQGAGNYEQYF. The DNA of the CDR3 is TGCGCCAGCAGCCCCCAGGGAGCGGGCAACTACGAGCAGTACTTC.

In this sample, this clone turned up once. The rearrangement joins TRBV28 to TRBJ1-2; D is uncertain. Trimming left V 3 bases short and J 8 bases short, with 13 bases between. The CDR3 is made up of 13 amino acids. Per germline, CDR1 MDHEN and CDR2 SYDVKM. The CDR3 coding sequence is TGTGCCAGCAGTTTGTCGGGGATGGGAGGCTACACCTTC. It is translated as CASSLSGMGGYTF.

The chain recombines TRBV5-1 with TRBJ2-1; 12 bases are shared with TRBD2. Losses at the gene ends were 1 base for V and 7 bases for J; bases not matched to a gene: 0. CDR1 is SGHRS, CDR2 YFSETQ, per germline. The CDR3 totals 14 residues. In nucleotides, the CDR3 is TGCGCCAGCAGCTTGACTAGCGGGGGGAATGAGCAGTTCTTC. It yields the protein CASSLTSGGNEQFF.

The chain employs TRBV19 and TRBJ1-2, with no clear D. The CDR3 is made up of 15 amino acids. V lost 3 bases, J lost 4 bases, and 15 bases lay in between. Germline loops: CDR1 LNHDA, CDR2 SQIVND (reference sequence). Here the CDR3 reads CASSISGPRGYGYTF. The CDR3 DNA reads as TGTGCCAGTAGTATCTCAGGCCCTCGGGGCTATGGCTACACCTTC.

The chain recombines TRBV6-1 with TRBJ1-5, with a weak D call TRBD1 (6 bases). V was cut by 2 bases and J by 6 bases, with 23 bases left in between. Germline CDR1 MNHNS, CDR2 SASEGT. This CDR3 is 18 amino acids long. In nucleotides, the CDR3 is TGTGCCAGCAGTGAATTTCATTGGGGCAGGGGCTTGGCTCAGCCCCAGCATTTT. It specifies CASSEFHWGRGLAQPQHF.

The chain combines TRBV2 with TRBJ2-5; no definite D call. This CDR3 spans 11 amino acids. Trimming left V 7 bases short and J 2 bases short, with 5 bases between. The V gene's germline CDR1 is SNHLY and CDR2 FYNNEI. This CDR3 reads CASTAQETQYF. Here the CDR3 DNA reads TGTGCCAGCACAGCGCAAGAGACCCAGTACTTC.

This chain connects TRBV4-2 to TRBJ1-5; D is unclear. The CDR3 is 13 amino acids. Germline V gene sequence: CDR1 LGHNA, CDR2 YNFKEQ. Trimming removed 0 bases from V and 6 bases from J, with 6 bases in between. The CDR3 nucleotides are TGTGCCAGCAGCCAAGATCTCCTTCAGCCCCAGCATTTT. Protein: CASSQDLLQPQHF.

The V and J genes are TRBV15 and TRBJ2-3; D is unclear. Germline loops: CDR1 LNHNV, CDR2 YYDKDF (reference sequence). The CDR3 length is 14 residues. Trimming removed 1 base at V and 0 bases at J, with 5 bases between. This CDR3 is CATSRGTSTDTQYF. The CDR3, as DNA: TGTGCCACCAGCAGAGGAACTAGCACAGATACGCAGTATTTT.

V and J are TRBV25-1 and TRBJ1-4; weak D call: TRBD1 (5 bases). This CDR3 is 17 amino acids long. V lost 3 bases and J 4 bases, leaving 18 bases between the germline ends. Germline V gene lookup returns CDR1 MGHDK and CDR2 SYGVNS. The CDR3 bases are TGTGCCAGCAGTGACCCGGGACTCTCAAGGGGTAATGAAAAACTGTTTTTT. As protein: CASSDPGLSRGNEKLFF.

The chain uses TRBV6-1 and TRBJ2-7, with D possibly matching TRBD1 (6 bases). This CDR3 is 14 amino acids long. Looked up from germline, CDR1 is MNHNS and CDR2 is SASEGT. V lost 1 base to trimming and J lost 3 bases, with 10 bases between them. CDR3 amino acids: CASSEGWGHYEQYF. In DNA, the CDR3 is TGTGCCAGCAGTGAAGGATGGGGGCACTACGAGCAGTACTTC.